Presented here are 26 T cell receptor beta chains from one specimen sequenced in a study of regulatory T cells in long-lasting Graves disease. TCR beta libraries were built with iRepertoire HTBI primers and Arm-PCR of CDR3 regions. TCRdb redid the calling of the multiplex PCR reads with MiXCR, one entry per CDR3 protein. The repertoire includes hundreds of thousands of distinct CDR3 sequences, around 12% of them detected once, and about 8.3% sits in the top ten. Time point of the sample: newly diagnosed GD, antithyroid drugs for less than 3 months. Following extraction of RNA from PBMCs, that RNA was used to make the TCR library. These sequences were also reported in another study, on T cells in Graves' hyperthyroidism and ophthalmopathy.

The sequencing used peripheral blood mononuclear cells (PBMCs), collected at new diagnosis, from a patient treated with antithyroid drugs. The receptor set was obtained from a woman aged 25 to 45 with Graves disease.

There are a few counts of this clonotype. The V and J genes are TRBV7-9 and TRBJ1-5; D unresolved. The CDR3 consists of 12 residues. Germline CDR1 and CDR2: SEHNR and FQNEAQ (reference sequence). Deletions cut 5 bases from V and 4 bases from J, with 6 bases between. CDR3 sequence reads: CASSALNQPQHF. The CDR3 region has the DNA TGTGCCAGCAGCGCCCTAAATCAGCCCCAGCATTTT.

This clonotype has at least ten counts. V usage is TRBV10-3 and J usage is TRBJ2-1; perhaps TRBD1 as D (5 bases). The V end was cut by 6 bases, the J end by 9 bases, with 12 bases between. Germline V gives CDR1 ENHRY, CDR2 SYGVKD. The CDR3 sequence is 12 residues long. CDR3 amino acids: CAIRADRSEQFF. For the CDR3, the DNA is TGTGCCATCAGAGCCGACAGAAGTGAGCAGTTCTTC.

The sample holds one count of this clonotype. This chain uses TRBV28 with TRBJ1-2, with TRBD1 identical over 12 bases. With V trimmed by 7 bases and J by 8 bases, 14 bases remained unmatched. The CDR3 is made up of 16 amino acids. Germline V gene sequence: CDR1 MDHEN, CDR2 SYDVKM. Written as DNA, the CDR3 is TGTGCCAGCACCACGGGGGGGACAGGGGGCGCTGGGGGCTACACCTTC. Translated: CASTTGGTGGAGGYTF.

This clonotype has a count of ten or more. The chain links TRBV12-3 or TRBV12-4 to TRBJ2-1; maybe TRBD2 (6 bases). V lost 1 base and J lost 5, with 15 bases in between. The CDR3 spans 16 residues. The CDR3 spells CASSLGAGILDNEQFF. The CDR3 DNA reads TGTGCCAGCAGTTTAGGGGCGGGGATCCTTGACAATGAGCAGTTCTTC.

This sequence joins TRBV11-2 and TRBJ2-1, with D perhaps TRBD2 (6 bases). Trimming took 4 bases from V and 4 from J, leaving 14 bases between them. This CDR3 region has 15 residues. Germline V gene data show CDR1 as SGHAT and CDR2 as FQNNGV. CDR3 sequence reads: CASSWEEGWYNEQFF. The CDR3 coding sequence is TGTGCCAGCAGCTGGGAGGAGGGGTGGTACAATGAGCAGTTCTTC.

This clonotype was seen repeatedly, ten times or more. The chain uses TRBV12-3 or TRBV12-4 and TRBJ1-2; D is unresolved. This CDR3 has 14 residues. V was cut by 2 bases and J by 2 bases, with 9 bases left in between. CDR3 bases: TGTGCCAGCAGTTTATGGCAGGCCAACTATGGCTACACCTTC. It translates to CASSLWQANYGYTF.

DNA for the CDR3: TGTGCCAGCAGTGCCCGACAGTCCGAAAACATTCAGTACTTC. It specifies CASSARQSENIQYF. This chain joins TRBV6-1 and TRBJ2-4; a weak D match, TRBD1 (5 bases). Trimming took 4 bases from V and 5 from J, leaving 12 bases between them. This CDR3 is built from 14 residues. CDR1 is MNHNS, CDR2 SASEGT, per germline.

CDR3 residues: CASSFGEPVARIFYNEQFF. The CDR3 DNA follows: TGTGCCAGCAGTTTTGGGGAACCGGTAGCGAGGATTTTCTACAATGAGCAGTTCTTC. V and J are TRBV7-9 and TRBJ2-1; maybe TRBD2 (5 bases). Trimming removed 6 bases at V and 3 bases at J, with 27 bases between. The germline CDR1 and CDR2 sequences are SEHNR and FQNEAQ (reference sequence). The CDR3 contains 19 residues.

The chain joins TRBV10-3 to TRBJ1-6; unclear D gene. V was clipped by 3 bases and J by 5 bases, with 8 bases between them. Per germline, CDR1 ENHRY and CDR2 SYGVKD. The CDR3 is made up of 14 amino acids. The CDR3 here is CAISDPGHNSPLHF. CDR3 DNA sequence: TGTGCCATCAGTGATCCAGGACATAATTCACCCCTCCACTTT.

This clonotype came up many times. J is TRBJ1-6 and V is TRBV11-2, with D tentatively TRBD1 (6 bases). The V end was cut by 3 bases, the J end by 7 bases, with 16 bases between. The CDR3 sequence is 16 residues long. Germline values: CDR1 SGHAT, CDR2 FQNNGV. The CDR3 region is CASSFSGAAVNSPLHF. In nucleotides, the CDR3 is TGTGCCAGCAGCTTTTCAGGGGCGGCGGTGAATTCACCCCTCCACTTT.

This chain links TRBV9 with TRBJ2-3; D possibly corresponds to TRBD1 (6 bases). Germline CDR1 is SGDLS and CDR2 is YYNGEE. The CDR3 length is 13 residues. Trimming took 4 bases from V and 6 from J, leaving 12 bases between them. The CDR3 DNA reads TGTGCCAGCAGCCCGGACAGCGACGATACGCAGTATTTT. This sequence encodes CASSPDSDDTQYF.

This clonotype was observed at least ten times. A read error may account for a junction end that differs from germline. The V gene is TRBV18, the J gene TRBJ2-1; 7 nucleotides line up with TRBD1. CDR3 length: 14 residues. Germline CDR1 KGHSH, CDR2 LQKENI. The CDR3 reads CASSIELEAGGFDF. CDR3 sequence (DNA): TGTGCCAGCTCAATCGAACTAGAGGCAGGGGGATTTGACTTC.

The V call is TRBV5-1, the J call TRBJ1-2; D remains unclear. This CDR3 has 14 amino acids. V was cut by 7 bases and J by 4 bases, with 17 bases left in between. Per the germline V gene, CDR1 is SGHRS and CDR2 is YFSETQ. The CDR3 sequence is CASRELVGSYGYTF. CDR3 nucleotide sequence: TGCGCCAGCCGAGAACTTGTTGGGAGCTATGGCTACACCTTC.

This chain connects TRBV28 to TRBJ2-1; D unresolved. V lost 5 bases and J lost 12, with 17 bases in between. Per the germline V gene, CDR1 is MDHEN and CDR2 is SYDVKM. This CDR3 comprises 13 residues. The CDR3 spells CASSPPQRIAQFF. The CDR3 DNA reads TGTGCCAGCAGTCCCCCACAAAGAATAGCGCAGTTCTTC. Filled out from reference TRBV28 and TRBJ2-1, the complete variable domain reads DVKVTQSSRYLVKRTGEKVFLECVQDMDHENMFWYRQDPGLGLRLIYFSYDVKMKEKGDIPEGYSVSREKKERFSLILESASTNQTSMYLCASSPPQRIAQFFGPGTRLTVL.

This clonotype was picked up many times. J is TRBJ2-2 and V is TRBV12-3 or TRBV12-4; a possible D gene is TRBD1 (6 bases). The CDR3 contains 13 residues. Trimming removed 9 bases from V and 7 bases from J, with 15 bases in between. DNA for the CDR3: TGTGCCAGTACAGGGTTTCCGCGCGGGGAGCTGTTTTTT. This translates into CASTGFPRGELFF.

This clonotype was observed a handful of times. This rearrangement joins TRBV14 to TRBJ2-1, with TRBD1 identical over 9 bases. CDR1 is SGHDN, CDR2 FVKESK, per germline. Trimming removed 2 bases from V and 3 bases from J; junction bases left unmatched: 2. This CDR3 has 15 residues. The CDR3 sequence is CASSQPGQGYNEQFF. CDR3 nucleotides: TGTGCCAGCAGCCAACCGGGACAGGGCTACAATGAGCAGTTCTTC.

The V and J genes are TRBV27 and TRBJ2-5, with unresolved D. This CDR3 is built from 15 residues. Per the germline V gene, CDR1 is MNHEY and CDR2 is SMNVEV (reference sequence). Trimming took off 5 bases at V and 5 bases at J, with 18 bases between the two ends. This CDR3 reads CASSGKVPATETQYF. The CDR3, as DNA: TGTGCCAGCAGTGGCAAAGTCCCGGCCACGGAGACCCAGTACTTC.

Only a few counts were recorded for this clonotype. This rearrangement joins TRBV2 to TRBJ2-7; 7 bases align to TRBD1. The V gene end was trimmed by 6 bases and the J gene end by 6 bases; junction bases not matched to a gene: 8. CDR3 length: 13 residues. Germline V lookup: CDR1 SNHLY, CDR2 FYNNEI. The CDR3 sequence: CASRGTGVGEQYF. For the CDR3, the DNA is TGTGCCAGCAGGGGTACAGGGGTTGGCGAGCAGTACTTC.

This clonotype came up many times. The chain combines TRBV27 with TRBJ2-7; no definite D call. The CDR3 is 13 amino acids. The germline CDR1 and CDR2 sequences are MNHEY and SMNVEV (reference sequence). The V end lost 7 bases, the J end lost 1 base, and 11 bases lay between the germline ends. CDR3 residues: CASTPAQSYEQYF. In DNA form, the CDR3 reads TGTGCCAGCACTCCAGCTCAGTCCTACGAGCAGTACTTC.

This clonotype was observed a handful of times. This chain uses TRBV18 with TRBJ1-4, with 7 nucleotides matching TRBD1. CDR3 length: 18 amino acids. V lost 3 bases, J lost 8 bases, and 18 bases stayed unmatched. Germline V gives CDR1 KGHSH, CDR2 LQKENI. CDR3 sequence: CASSPTITTRQGGEKLFF. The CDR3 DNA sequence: TGTGCCAGCTCACCTACAATCACAACGAGACAGGGAGGAGAAAAACTGTTTTTT.

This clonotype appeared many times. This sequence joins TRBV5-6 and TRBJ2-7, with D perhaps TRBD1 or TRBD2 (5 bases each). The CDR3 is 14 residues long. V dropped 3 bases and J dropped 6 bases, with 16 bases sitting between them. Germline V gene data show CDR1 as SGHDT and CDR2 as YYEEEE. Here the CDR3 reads CASSSRGFAFEQYF. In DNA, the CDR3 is TGTGCCAGCAGCTCGAGGGGATTTGCCTTCGAGCAGTACTTC.

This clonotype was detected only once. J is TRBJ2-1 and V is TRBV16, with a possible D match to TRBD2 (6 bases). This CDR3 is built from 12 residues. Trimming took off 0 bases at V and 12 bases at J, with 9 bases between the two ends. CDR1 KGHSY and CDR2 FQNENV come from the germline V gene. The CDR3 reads CASSQSSGLQFF. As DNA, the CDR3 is TGTGCCAGCAGCCAATCCAGCGGGCTGCAGTTCTTC.

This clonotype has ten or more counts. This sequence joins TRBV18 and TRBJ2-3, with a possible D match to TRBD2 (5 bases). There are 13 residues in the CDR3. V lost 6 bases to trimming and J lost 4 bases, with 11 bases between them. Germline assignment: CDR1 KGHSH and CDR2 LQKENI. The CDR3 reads CASSPAEPDTQYF. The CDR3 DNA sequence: TGTGCCAGCTCCCCAGCGGAACCAGATACGCAGTATTTT.

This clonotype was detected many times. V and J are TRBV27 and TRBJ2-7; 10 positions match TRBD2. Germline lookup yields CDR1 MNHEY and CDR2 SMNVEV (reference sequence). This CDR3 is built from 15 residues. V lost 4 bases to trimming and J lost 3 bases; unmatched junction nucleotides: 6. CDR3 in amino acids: CASSSLAGEIYEQYF. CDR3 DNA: TGTGCCAGCAGTTCCCTAGCGGGAGAGATCTACGAGCAGTACTTC.

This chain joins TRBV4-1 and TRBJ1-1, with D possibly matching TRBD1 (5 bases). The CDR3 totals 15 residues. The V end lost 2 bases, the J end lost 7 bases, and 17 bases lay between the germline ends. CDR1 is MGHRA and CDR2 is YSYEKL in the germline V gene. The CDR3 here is CASSQSGQPNDEAFF. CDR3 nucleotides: TGCGCCAGCAGCCAATCGGGGCAGCCTAATGATGAAGCTTTCTTT.

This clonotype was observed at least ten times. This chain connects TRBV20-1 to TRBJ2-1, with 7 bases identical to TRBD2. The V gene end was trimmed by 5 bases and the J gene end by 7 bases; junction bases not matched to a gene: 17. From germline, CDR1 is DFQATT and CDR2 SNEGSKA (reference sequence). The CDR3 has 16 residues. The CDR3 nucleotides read TGCAGTGCTTCAGGGTTAAACGGGAGGAGTGGTAATGAGCAGTTCTTC. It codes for CSASGLNGRSGNEQFF.